The present T cell receptor beta chain was sequenced within a study of blood T cell repertoires in COVID-19. Looking at the study overall: COVID-19 samples from acute and convalescent phases originated in the United States, Italy and Spain.

TCRdb keeps only in-frame clones here, not all; method: immunoSEQ multiplex PCR. This table has about 110,000 clones, 75% to 85% appearing once. This CDR3 is built from 14 residues. The V and J ends lost 4 bases and 8 bases, in that order; junction bases with no gene match: 9. In germline, CDR1 is SGHRS, CDR2 YFSETQ. The source material was peripheral blood. The chain uses TRBV5-1 and TRBJ1-2; 9 bases line up with TRBD1. The sequence derives from a woman older than 75 with active or convalescent COVID-19. Here the CDR3 DNA reads TGCGCCAGCAGCAAGACAGGGGGTGAGGGCGGCTACACCTTC. Translated, it gives CASSKTGGEGGYTF.